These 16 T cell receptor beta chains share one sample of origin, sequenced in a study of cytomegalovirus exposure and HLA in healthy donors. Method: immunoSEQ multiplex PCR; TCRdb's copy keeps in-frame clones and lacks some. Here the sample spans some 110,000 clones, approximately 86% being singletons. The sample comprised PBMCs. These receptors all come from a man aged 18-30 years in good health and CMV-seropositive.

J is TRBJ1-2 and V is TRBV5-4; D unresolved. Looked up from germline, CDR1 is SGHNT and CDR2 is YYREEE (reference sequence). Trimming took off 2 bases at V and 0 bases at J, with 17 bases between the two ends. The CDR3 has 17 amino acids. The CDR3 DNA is TGTGCCAGCAGCTTTATTGCGGCAAATTCCCCTAACTATGGCTACACCTTC. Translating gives CASSFIAANSPNYGYTF.

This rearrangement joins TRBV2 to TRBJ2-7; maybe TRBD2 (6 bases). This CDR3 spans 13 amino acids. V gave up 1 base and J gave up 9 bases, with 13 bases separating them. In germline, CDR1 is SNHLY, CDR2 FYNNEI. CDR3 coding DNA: TGTGCCAGCAGTGAAGACCCCGGGACTCCGCAGTACTTC. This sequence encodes CASSEDPGTPQYF.

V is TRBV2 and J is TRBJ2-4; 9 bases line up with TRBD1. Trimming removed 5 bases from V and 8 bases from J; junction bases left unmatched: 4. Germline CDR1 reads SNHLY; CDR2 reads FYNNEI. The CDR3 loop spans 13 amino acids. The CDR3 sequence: CASSWDRDDIQYF. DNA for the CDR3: TGTGCCAGCAGTTGGGACAGGGACGACATTCAGTACTTC.

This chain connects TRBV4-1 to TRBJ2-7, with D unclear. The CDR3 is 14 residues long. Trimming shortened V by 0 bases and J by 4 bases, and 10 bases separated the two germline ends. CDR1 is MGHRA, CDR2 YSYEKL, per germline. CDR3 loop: CASSQEPGRYEQYF. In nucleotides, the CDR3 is TGCGCCAGCAGCCAAGAACCGGGTAGGTACGAGCAGTACTTC.

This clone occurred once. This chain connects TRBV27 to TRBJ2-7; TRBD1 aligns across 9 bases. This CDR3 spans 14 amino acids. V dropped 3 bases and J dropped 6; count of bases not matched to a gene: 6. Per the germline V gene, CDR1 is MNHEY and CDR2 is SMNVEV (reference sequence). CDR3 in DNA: TGTGCCAGCAGTTTTACAGGGGGCGGAGGCGAGCAGTACTTC. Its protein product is CASSFTGGGGEQYF.

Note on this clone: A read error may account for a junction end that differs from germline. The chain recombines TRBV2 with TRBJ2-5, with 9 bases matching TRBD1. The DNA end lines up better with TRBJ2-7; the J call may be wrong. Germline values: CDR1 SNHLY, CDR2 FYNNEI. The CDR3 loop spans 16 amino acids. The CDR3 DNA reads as TGTGCCAGCCGTGAGAAACCGGGACAGGGCTTCTACGAGCAGTACTTC. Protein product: CASREKPGQGFYEQYF.

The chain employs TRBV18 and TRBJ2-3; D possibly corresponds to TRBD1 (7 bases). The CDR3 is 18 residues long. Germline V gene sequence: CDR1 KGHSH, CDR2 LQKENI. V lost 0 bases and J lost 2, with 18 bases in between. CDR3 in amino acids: CASSPPISQGDFTDTQYF. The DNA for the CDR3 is TGTGCCAGCTCACCACCGATATCGCAGGGGGACTTCACAGATACGCAGTATTTT.

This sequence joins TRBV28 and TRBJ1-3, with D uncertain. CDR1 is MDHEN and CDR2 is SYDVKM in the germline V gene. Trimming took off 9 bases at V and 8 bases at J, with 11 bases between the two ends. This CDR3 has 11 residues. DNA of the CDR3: TGTGCCAGTTCAGAGGGAGACACCATATATTTT. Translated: CASSEGDTIYF.

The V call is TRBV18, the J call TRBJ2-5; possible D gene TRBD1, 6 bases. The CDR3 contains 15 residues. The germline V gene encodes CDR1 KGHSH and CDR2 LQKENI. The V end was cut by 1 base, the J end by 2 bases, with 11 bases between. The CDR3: CASSPLSGEQETQYF. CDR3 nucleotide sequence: TGTGCCAGCTCACCACTCTCAGGGGAACAAGAGACCCAGTACTTC.

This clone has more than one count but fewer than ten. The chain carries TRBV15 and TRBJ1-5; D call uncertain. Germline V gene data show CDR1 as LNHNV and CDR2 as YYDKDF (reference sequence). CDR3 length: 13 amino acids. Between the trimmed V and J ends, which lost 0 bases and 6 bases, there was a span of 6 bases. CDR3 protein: CATSRDRPQPQHF. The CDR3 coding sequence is TGTGCCACCAGCAGAGACAGGCCTCAGCCCCAGCATTTT.

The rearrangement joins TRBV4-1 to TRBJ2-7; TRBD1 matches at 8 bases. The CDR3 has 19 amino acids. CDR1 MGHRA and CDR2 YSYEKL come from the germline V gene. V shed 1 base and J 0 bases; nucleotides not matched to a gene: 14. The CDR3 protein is CASSQVGGQGHTGSYEQYF. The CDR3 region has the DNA TGCGCCAGCAGCCAAGTGGGAGGACAGGGTCATACGGGCTCCTACGAGCAGTACTTC.

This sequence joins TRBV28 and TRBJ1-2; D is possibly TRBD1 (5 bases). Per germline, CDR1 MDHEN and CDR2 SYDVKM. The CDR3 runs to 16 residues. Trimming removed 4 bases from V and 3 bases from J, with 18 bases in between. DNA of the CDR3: TGTGCCAGCAGTTACCCCGGGGGAAAGAGGGACTATGGCTACACCTTC. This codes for CASSYPGGKRDYGYTF.

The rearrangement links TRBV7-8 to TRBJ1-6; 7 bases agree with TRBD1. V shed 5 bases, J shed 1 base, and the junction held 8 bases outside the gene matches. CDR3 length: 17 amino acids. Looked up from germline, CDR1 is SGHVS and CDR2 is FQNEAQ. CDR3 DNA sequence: TGTGCCAGCAGCCCCCGGACAGGAGGTTCCTATAATTCACCCCTCCACTTT. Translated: CASSPRTGGSYNSPLHF.

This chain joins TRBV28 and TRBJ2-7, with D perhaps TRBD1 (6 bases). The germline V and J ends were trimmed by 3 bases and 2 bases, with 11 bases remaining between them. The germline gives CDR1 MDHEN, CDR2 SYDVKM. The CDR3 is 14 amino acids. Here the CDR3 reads CASSFQGGTYEQYF. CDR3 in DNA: TGTGCCAGCAGTTTTCAAGGGGGTACCTACGAGCAGTACTTC. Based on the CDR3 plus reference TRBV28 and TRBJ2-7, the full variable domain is DVKVTQSSRYLVKRTGEKVFLECVQDMDHENMFWYRQDPGLGLRLIYFSYDVKMKEKGDIPEGYSVSREKKERFSLILESASTNQTSMYLCASSFQGGTYEQYFGPGTRLTVT.

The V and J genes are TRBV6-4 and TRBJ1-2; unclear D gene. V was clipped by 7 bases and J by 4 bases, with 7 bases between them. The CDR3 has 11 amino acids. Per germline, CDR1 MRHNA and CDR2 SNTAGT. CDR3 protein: CASTPVYGYTF. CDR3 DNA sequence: TGTGCCAGCACCCCTGTCTATGGCTACACCTTC.

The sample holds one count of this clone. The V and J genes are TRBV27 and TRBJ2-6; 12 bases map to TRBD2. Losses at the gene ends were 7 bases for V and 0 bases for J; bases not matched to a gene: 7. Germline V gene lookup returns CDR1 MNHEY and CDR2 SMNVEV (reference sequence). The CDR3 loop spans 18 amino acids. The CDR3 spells CASKKRTSGASGANVLTF. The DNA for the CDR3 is TGTGCCAGCAAAAAGCGGACTAGCGGGGCCTCTGGGGCCAACGTCCTGACTTTC. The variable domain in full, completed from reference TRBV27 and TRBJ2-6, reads EAQVTQNPRYLITVTGKKLTVTCSQNMNHEYMSWYRQDPGLGLRQIYYSMNVEVTDKGDVPEGYKVSRKEKRNFPLILESPSPNQTSLYFCASKKRTSGASGANVLTFGAGSRLTVL.